This TCR beta chain was sequenced for a study of blood T cell repertoires in COVID-19. On the study more broadly: Samples of COVID-19 (acute and convalescent) were obtained from the United States, Italy and Spain. The analysed material was cDNA or gDNA that came from T cells, B-cell-depleted T cells, or PBMCs.

Enrollment of patients from Seattle took place during active infection, with longitudinal follow-up. Per the original data handling: It was from reference gene primer amplification that nucleated cell counts were estimated. Produced via immunoSEQ multiplex PCR; TCRdb's table is partial and in-frame only. D and trimming were read from the DNA, whereas the V and J calls and clone size are those reported in that table. The table includes some 200,000 clones, approximately 91% detected once. This clone was seen a handful of times. The CDR3 is 14 residues long. Between the trimmed V and J ends, which lost 0 bases and 9 bases, there was a span of 13 bases. The germline V gene encodes CDR1 SGHRS and CDR2 YFSETQ.

The J gene is TRBJ2-1, the V gene TRBV5-1; the D gene is possibly TRBD1 (6 bases). This TCR was recovered from a man between 45 and 60 years old with COVID-19, enrolled during active disease. Source material: peripheral blood. The CDR3 here is CASSLDLRGTEQFF. The CDR3 DNA sequence: TGCGCCAGCAGCTTGGACCTCAGGGGAACTGAGCAGTTCTTC.